This TCR beta chain was captured in a study of cytomegalovirus exposure and HLA in healthy donors. The PCR contained 60 Vbeta and 13 Jbeta primers. The repertoire was sequenced with immunoSEQ multiplex PCR; TCRdb's copy has only in-frame clones and lacks some. The sample shows approximately 150,000 clones, and 0.75% to 1% sits with its ten largest clones. V was clipped by 3 bases and J by 8 bases, with 22 bases between them. This CDR3 is built from 16 residues. Germline CDR1 reads MNHNS; CDR2 reads SASEGT. Findings and limits, study-wide: Some highly shared sequence variants likely arose as a pipeline artifact.

With respect to this clone: Antigen specificity is unknown.

This TCR derives from a male donor in good health and CMV-seronegative. The chain couples TRBV6-1 to TRBJ1-2; D is ambiguous. The sample was PBMCs. For the CDR3, the DNA is TGTGCCAGCAGTGACCCCCGGCGGGATCCGCATCGGGGCTACACCTTC. As protein: CASSDPRRDPHRGYTF.